The 7 T cell receptor beta chains given below trace back to one sample, sequenced in a study of blood T cell repertoires in COVID-19. TCRdb's copy holds only in-frame clones and misses some; the assay was immunoSEQ multiplex PCR. The sample consists of roughly 200,000 clones, 76% of them appearing once. The sample consisted of peripheral blood. The origin of the receptors is a woman aged 50 to 60 with active or convalescent COVID-19.

V gene TRBV6-2 or TRBV6-3 combines with J gene TRBJ2-2; TRBD2 might be the D (7 bases). CDR3 length: 19 residues. Germline-derived CDR1 and CDR2 are MNHEY and SVGEGT. V was cut by 5 bases and J by 3 bases, with 25 bases left in between. CDR3 loop: CASSPARSLGGPYTGELFF. DNA for the CDR3: TGTGCCAGCAGTCCCGCCAGGTCACTGGGGGGGCCCTACACCGGGGAGCTGTTTTTT.

The V and J genes are TRBV6-5 and TRBJ1-5; 7 nucleotides align to TRBD1. CDR1 is MNHEY and CDR2 is SVGAGI in the germline V gene. The J segment lost 3 bases and the V segment lost 5 bases, leaving 4 bases of the junction unmatched. The CDR3 loop spans 14 amino acids. The CDR3 DNA reads TGTGCCAGCAGTATGGGACAGCCCAATCAGCCCCAGCATTTT. Translated, it gives CASSMGQPNQPQHF.

This chain connects TRBV30 to TRBJ1-1, with TRBD1 matching 8 bases. After removal of 4 bases from V and 11 bases from J, the junction contained 15 bases not matched to a gene. Germline CDR1 is GTSNPN and CDR2 is SVGIG (reference sequence). The CDR3 contains 14 residues. DNA of the CDR3: TGTGCCTGGATCCCGGACAGGGTCGATGCCTGGGCTTTCTTT. Its protein product is CAWIPDRVDAWAFF.

This clone was observed a few times. The J gene is TRBJ1-2, the V gene TRBV6-5; TRBD1 might be the D (6 bases). Trimming cost V 8 bases and J 4 bases, with 20 bases left between them. This CDR3 has 15 amino acids. Germline V gene sequence: CDR1 MNHEY, CDR2 SVGAGI. The CDR3 DNA reads TGTGCCAGCTCTCCGACCGGGGGGCTAGGCTATGGCTACACCTTC. Encoded protein: CASSPTGGLGYGYTF.

In its sample, this clone was seen many times. CDR3 sequence reads: CAISESQTSGDNEQFF. The CDR3 DNA reads TGTGCCATCAGTGAGTCGCAGACTAGCGGTGACAATGAGCAGTTCTTC. The chain carries TRBV10-3 and TRBJ2-1; 9 bases map to TRBD2. The CDR3 runs 16 residues. CDR1 and CDR2 (germline): ENHRY, SYGVKD. Trimming cost V 0 bases and J 5 bases; bases outside gene matches: 5.

This clone was observed a few times. The gene calls are TRBV7-9 and TRBJ2-7; 12 nucleotides match TRBD2. The CDR3 consists of 16 residues. CDR1 is SEHNR and CDR2 is FQNEAQ in the germline V gene (reference sequence). Losses at the gene ends were 5 bases for V and 4 bases for J; bases not matched to a gene: 9. In DNA form, the CDR3 reads TGTGCCAGCAGCCATACCGAACTAGCGGGGGGTTACGAGCAGTACTTC. The encoded protein is CASSHTELAGGYEQYF.

The chain uses TRBV11-1 and TRBJ2-3; TRBD2 matches at 7 bases. The CDR3 is made up of 14 amino acids. Germline CDR1 SGHAT, CDR2 FQDESV (reference sequence). J gave up 5 bases and V 1 base, and 3 bases lay outside the gene matches. Here the CDR3 reads CASSLGGGGDTQYF. The DNA of the CDR3 is TGTGCCAGCAGCTTAGGCGGGGGTGGAGATACGCAGTATTTT.